Following are 3 T cell receptor beta chains from one sample sequenced in a study of cytomegalovirus exposure and HLA in healthy donors. Researchers ran the PCR with 60 Vbeta and 13 Jbeta primers. Measured with immunoSEQ multiplex PCR; TCRdb has only the in-frame clones, and not every one. The table records about 160,000 clones, approximately 79% of them present only once. Sequenced sample: PBMCs. The source is a man aged 55 to 69 in good health and CMV-seronegative.

The sample holds one count of this clone. V is TRBV28 and J is TRBJ2-4; D possibly corresponds to TRBD2 (7 bases). The CDR3 covers 16 residues. Germline V gene lookup returns CDR1 MDHEN and CDR2 SYDVKM. The germline V and J ends were trimmed by 7 bases and 7 bases, with 23 bases remaining between them. The CDR3 DNA reads as TGTGCCAGCACTCAAGGGGCGATAGGGGGGGGGAACATTCAGTACTTC. Protein product: CASTQGAIGGGNIQYF.

The chain combines TRBV6-5 with TRBJ2-3, with 11 bases lining up with TRBD2. V gave up 0 bases and J gave up 6 bases; unmatched junction bases: 2. The germline V gene encodes CDR1 MNHEY and CDR2 SVGAGI. This CDR3 contains 15 residues. The DNA for the CDR3 is TGTGCCAGCAGTTACTCGGCTAGCGGGGGGGATACGCAGTATTTT. This gives the protein CASSYSASGGDTQYF.

The chain employs TRBV10-3 and TRBJ2-1; weak D call: TRBD2 (7 bases). The germline V and J ends were trimmed by 3 bases and 9 bases, with 21 bases remaining between them. Germline V gene lookup returns CDR1 ENHRY and CDR2 SYGVKD. The CDR3 has 16 residues. The CDR3 sequence is CAISDFTSARGGEQFF. The DNA of the CDR3 is TGTGCCATCAGTGACTTCACTAGCGCGAGGGGGGGTGAGCAGTTCTTC.